The TCR beta chain described here comes from a study of blood T cells in healthy people across ages. Through a sample-barcoded 5' primer and a J-beta primer mix, a second PCR was run for roughly 6 to 12 cycles. MiXCR was run by TCRdb on the 5' RACE reads, yielding one entry per CDR3 protein. The repertoire includes 1.5 million to 2 million distinct CDR3 sequences, about 39% of them detected once, and approximately 22% sits in the top ten. Ten milliliters of peripheral blood were drawn from each donor. Each sample had at least 7 million PBMCs isolated. The table lists this clonotype with a few counts. Its target is unknown. Study observations and caveats: Long-lived donors had more naive CD4+ cells and higher diversity than aged donors. Total diversity from one million sequenced T cells was likely underestimated.

From germline, CDR1 is SGHKS and CDR2 YYEKEE (reference sequence). The CDR3 consists of 16 residues. Trimming cost V 8 bases and J 2 bases; bases outside gene matches: 13. V usage is TRBV5-5 and J usage is TRBJ1-1; 9 positions match TRBD1. The sequence derives from a human donor in good health. The sample consisted of blood. In DNA, the CDR3 is TGTGCCAGTAGCGGTTACCGGGACAGGGTAAACACTGAAGCTTTCTTT. The encoded protein is CASSGYRDRVNTEAFF.